This T cell receptor beta chain emerged from a study of blood T cells in healthy people across ages. Every donor gave 9 to 10 milliliters of peripheral blood. General study results and limits: Observed TCR beta diversity showed a strong correlation with the percentage of naive T cells as measured by flow cytometry.

Together with a sample-barcoded 5' primer, a J-beta primer mix was included in a second PCR lasting about 6 to 11 cycles. Through a template-switch adaptor with 12 random nucleotides, each cDNA molecule received a tag. TCRdb re-called the 5' RACE reads with MiXCR, one entry per CDR3 protein. The sample includes about 1,500,000 distinct CDR3 sequences, approximately 30% seen only once; the top ten take 7% to 9%. This CDR3 is 16 amino acids long. V lost 0 bases to trimming and J lost 0 bases, with 7 bases between them. Per the germline V gene, CDR1 is SGDLS and CDR2 is YYNGEE. Only a few counts were recorded for this clonotype. The antigen remains undetermined.

Sequences were obtained from blood. The chain joins TRBV9 to TRBJ2-6; D ambiguous. The source of this sequence is a woman aged 25 to 39 in good health. The CDR3 loop is CASSVDGPSGANVLTF. DNA of the CDR3: TGTGCCAGCAGCGTAGACGGCCCCTCTGGGGCCAACGTCCTGACTTTC.